One sample yielded the 9 T cell receptor beta chains listed below, sequenced in a study of T cells after yellow fever vaccination. TCRdb reanalysed the 5' RACE reads using MiXCR and keeps one entry per CDR3 protein. This sample has some 290,000 distinct CDR3 sequences; about 10% occur once, and the top ten carry approximately 3%. The sequences come from CD4+ T cells sorted from PBMCs, collected 45 days after the yellow fever booster vaccination. These receptors were taken from a man aged 18 to 30 who received the YFV17D yellow fever vaccine.

The genes are TRBV7-9 and TRBJ2-3; D not certain. Germline loops: CDR1 SEHNR, CDR2 FQNEAQ (reference sequence). Trimming took off 5 bases at V and 2 bases at J, with 11 bases between the two ends. CDR3 length: 14 residues. Here the CDR3 reads CASSTQSHTDTQYF. CDR3 DNA sequence: TGTGCCAGCAGCACCCAGTCCCACACAGATACGCAGTATTTT.

The V call is TRBV7-9, the J call TRBJ2-7; D possibly uses TRBD1 or TRBD2 (5 bases each). Trimming shortened V by 1 base and J by 4 bases, and 8 bases separated the two germline ends. This CDR3 has 13 residues. Looked up from germline, CDR1 is SEHNR and CDR2 is FQNEAQ (reference sequence). The DNA of the CDR3 is TGTGCCAGCAGCTTAGAGGGACGGTACGAGCAGTACGTC. This gives the protein CASSLEGRYEQYV.

In this sample, this clonotype turned up a few times. The gene calls are TRBV6-5 and TRBJ2-3, with D uncertain. This CDR3 has 14 residues. The germline V gene encodes CDR1 MNHEY and CDR2 SVGAGI. V dropped 2 bases and J dropped 2 bases, with 8 bases sitting between them. CDR3 sequence: CASSYGQTTDTQYF. Written as DNA, the CDR3 is TGTGCCAGCAGTTACGGGCAGACCACAGATACGCAGTATTTT.

CDR3: CASSKDAYGYTF. The CDR3 nucleotides are TGTGCCAGCAGCAAAGATGCCTATGGCTACACCTTC. This chain uses TRBV9 with TRBJ1-2; D gene uncertain. The CDR3 contains 12 residues. Germline values: CDR1 SGDLS, CDR2 YYNGEE. Between the trimmed V and J ends, which lost 4 bases and 4 bases, there was a span of 8 bases.

This chain joins TRBV7-4 and TRBJ2-7; D is ambiguous. V lost 5 bases to trimming and J lost 2 bases, with 25 bases between them. The CDR3 length is 18 residues. The germline gives CDR1 SGHVT, CDR2 SQSDAQ. The CDR3 DNA reads as TGTGCCAGCAGCGTTCTTGGCTCGTCAGCCTCCGGGCCCTACGAGCAGTACGTC. Its protein is CASSVLGSSASGPYEQYV.

A few counts support this clonotype. The chain is built from TRBV3-1 and TRBJ1-1, with no clear D. Trimming removed 4 bases at V and 0 bases at J, with 9 bases between. Looked up from germline, CDR1 is LGHDT and CDR2 is YNNKEL (reference sequence). The CDR3 contains 14 residues. CDR3 region: CASSLRKMNTEAFF. CDR3 DNA sequence: TGTGCCAGCAGCCTCAGGAAAATGAACACTGAAGCTTTCTTT.

As regards this clonotype: Mismatch with germline at one junction end may stem from a read error. The CDR3, as DNA: TGTGCCAGCAGTCCGGGCAGCGGGGGGCGCACGGATACGCAGTATTTT. Amino acids: CASSPGSGGRTDTQYF. This chain connects TRBV5-4 to TRBJ2-3, with 9 bases fitting TRBD2. The V gene's germline CDR1 is SGHNT and CDR2 YYREEE (reference sequence). This CDR3 is built from 16 residues.

This sequence joins TRBV19 and TRBJ1-1; possibly TRBD1 for D (6 bases). From germline, CDR1 is LNHDA and CDR2 SQIVND (reference sequence). This CDR3 has 13 amino acids. The ends were cut back, 9 bases at V and 6 bases at J, with 17 bases in the middle. In nucleotides, the CDR3 is TGTGCCAGCACTAGGGGGGGGCCCCCTGAAGCTTTCTTT. Translated: CASTRGGPPEAFF. Supplemented by reference TRBV19 and TRBJ1-1, the full variable domain reads DGGITQSPKYLFRKEGQNVTLSCEQNLNHDAMYWYRQDPGQGLRLIYYSQIVNDFQKGDIAEGYSVSREKKESFPLTVTSAQKNPTAFYLCASTRGGPPEAFFGQGTRLTVV.

This clonotype was seen many times. V gene TRBV5-4 combines with J gene TRBJ2-3, with a tentative D call TRBD2 (6 bases). V lost 3 bases, J lost 2 bases, and 10 bases lay in between. There are 14 residues in the CDR3. Germline values: CDR1 SGHNT, CDR2 YYREEE (reference sequence). The CDR3 region has the DNA TGTGCCAGCAGCTCCGGCGGGAACACAGATACGCAGTATTTT. It is translated as CASSSGGNTDTQYF.